The rows below give T cell receptor beta chains drawn from one sample of a study of OX40 agonist ivuxolimab in advanced cancers. Assay used: immunoSEQ multiplex PCR; TCRdb lists only in-frame clones, some missing. The table includes some 58,000 clones, around 85% detected once. This specimen consisted of CD4+ or CD8+ T cells sorted from blood, obtained in a trial of the OX40 agonist ivuxolimab. All receptors derive from an adult with an advanced solid tumor such as melanoma, head and neck, liver or kidney cancer. CDR3s include the opening cysteine and the closing phenylalanine or tryptophan.

v_gene	j_gene	CDR3aa
TRBV29-1	TRBJ2-3	CSVRLPFSGNTDTQYF
TRBV5-1	TRBJ2-7	CASSLVAGAYYEQYF
TRBV7-6	TRBJ2-3	CASSAFPSGTYTDTQYF
TRBV19	TRBJ2-2	CASKPGWNTGELFF
TRBV7-3	TRBJ2-2	CASSLRSPNTGELFF
TRBV19	TRBJ2-3	CASSNPGTPTDTQYF
TRBV5-4	TRBJ2-2	CASSLAMPVRGELFF
TRBV27	TRBJ1-4	CASSFGLGNEKLFF
TRBV10-1	TRBJ2-7	CASSESGVYEQYF
TRBV6-6	TRBJ2-3	CASSPTSSSDTQYF
TRBV5-1	TRBJ2-7	CASSGGVGSEQYF
TRBV25-1	TRBJ2-7	CASSAGTGAYEQYF
TRBV7-3	TRBJ2-2	CASSRSGSATGELFF
TRBV30	TRBJ1-2	CAWSPPWGGYTF
TRBV6-5	TRBJ1-5	CASSYSDRTAQHF
TRBV13	TRBJ1-2	CASSLNTALYGYTF
TRBV4-2	TRBJ1-2	CASSQVTGGYTF
TRBV30	TRBJ1-1	CALTPGTGNTEAFF
TRBV9	TRBJ1-3	CASSVERGVRNTIYF
TRBV28	TRBJ1-1	CASSSLTGGNTEAFF
TRBV23-1	TRBJ2-1	CAASPVRLRNYNEQFF
TRBV19	TRBJ1-5	CASQQGQPSNQPQHF
TRBV5-4	TRBJ1-4	CASSAGQGRINEKLFF
TRBV5-6	TRBJ2-7	CASASSSSYEQYF